This TCR beta chain appears in the sequencing data of a study of kidney transplant recipient with SARS-CoV-2 infection. TCRdb recomputed calls from the reads with MiXCR, one row per CDR3 protein. The sample has under 300,000 distinct CDR3 sequences, 29% seen once; the top ten hold roughly 7%. Trimming at V came to 2 bases and at J to 6 bases, leaving 7 bases not matched to a gene. The V gene's germline CDR1 is DFQATT and CDR2 SNEGSKA (reference sequence). The CDR3 has 14 residues. This TCR came from a male patient aged 25-45 years who had COVID-19 and was a kidney transplant recipient. Some T cells may originate from the graft donor. The chain is built from TRBV20-1 and TRBJ2-3; 8 bases are a match to TRBD1. This specimen was a blood sample, taken at baseline and on roughly day 110 from a kidney transplant recipient. CDR3 residues: CSARQRTGPDTQYF. The CDR3 DNA sequence: TGCAGTGCTAGACAGCGGACAGGGCCTGATACGCAGTATTTT.